Each of the 24 T cell receptor beta chains below was sequenced from the same sample in a study of blood T cell repertoires in COVID-19. Produced via immunoSEQ multiplex PCR; TCRdb's table is partial and in-frame only. The sample carries about 67,000 clones, around 88% recorded once. Sequencing was carried out using peripheral blood. These receptors came from a woman of 80 years or more with acute or convalescent COVID-19.

This clone has just one count. For the CDR3, the DNA is TGTGCCAGCAGCAAAGTGTACAGGGCTGGCTACACCTTC. Translation: CASSKVYRAGYTF. V gene TRBV21-1 combines with J gene TRBJ1-2; no check of the table's D call, TRBD1, against the DNA was made. TRBV21-1 is marked as a pseudogene. The CDR3 consists of 13 residues.

CDR3: CASSQASTLAKNIQYF. CDR3 sequence (DNA): TGCGCCAGCAGCCAAGCCTCTACTCTAGCCAAAAACATTCAGTACTTC. The chain links TRBV4-1 to TRBJ2-4, with D uncertain. CDR1 and CDR2 (germline): MGHRA, YSYEKL. The CDR3 contains 16 residues. V was cut by 1 base and J by 0 bases, with 10 bases left in between.

This clone was counted once. The chain is built from TRBV19 and TRBJ1-1; possibly TRBD1 for D (6 bases). The CDR3 spans 13 residues. The V gene's germline CDR1 is LNHDA and CDR2 SQIVND (reference sequence). V lost 8 bases, J lost 7 bases, and 17 bases lay in between. CDR3 nucleotide sequence: TGTGCCAGTCATAGGACAGATAGTTATGAAGCTTTCTTT. Amino acids: CASHRTDSYEAFF.

The chain joins TRBV20-1 to TRBJ1-4; no definite D call. CDR3 size: 10 residues. Per germline, CDR1 DFQATT and CDR2 SNEGSKA (reference sequence). The germline V and J ends were trimmed by 7 bases and 8 bases, with 8 bases remaining between them. CDR3 nucleotides: TGCAGTGGGCTGGGCGAAAAACTGTTTTTT. Its translation: CSGLGEKLFF.

This chain joins TRBV28 and TRBJ1-1, with D possibly matching TRBD1 (5 bases). The CDR3 is made up of 14 amino acids. V was clipped by 2 bases and J by 4 bases, with 11 bases between them. Per the germline V gene, CDR1 is MDHEN and CDR2 is SYDVKM. CDR3 DNA: TGTGCCAGCAGTTTAGCAGGGTTAGGCACTGAAGCTTTCTTT. It translates to CASSLAGLGTEAFF.

The V and J genes are TRBV14 and TRBJ2-3; D possibly corresponds to TRBD2 (6 bases). This CDR3 region has 17 residues. Germline lookup yields CDR1 SGHDN and CDR2 FVKESK. Deletions cut 0 bases from V and 1 base from J, with 14 bases between. The CDR3 nucleotides read TGTGCCAGCAGCCAAGATCGAGGCGGGACGGGCACAGATACGCAGTATTTT. As protein: CASSQDRGGTGTDTQYF.

The sample holds one count of this clone. CDR3 protein: CASSPPRKLFF. The CDR3 region has the DNA TGTGCCAGCAGTCCCCCGAGGAAACTGTTTTTT. The chain recombines TRBV27 with TRBJ1-4, with D unclear. The V end lost 5 bases, the J end lost 11 bases, and 9 bases lay between the germline ends. CDR1 and CDR2 (germline): MNHEY, SMNVEV (reference sequence). CDR3 length equals 11 residues.

The rearrangement links TRBV27 to TRBJ1-2, with D perhaps matching TRBD1 (5 bases). This CDR3 is built from 14 residues. Trimming pared 7 bases from V and 9 bases from J, leaving 21 bases between. The germline V gene encodes CDR1 MNHEY and CDR2 SMNVEV (reference sequence). The CDR3 bases are TGTGCCAGCACCCTAAGGGGCCAATTAGGAAGCTACACCTTC. Amino acids: CASTLRGQLGSYTF.

The DNA of the CDR3 is TGTGCCAGCAGCGCCCGGACAGGGGGTAACGAGCAGTACTTC. It encodes CASSARTGGNEQYF. The V gene is TRBV14, the J gene TRBJ2-7, with 10 nucleotides matching TRBD1. The CDR3 spans 14 residues. V was pared by 5 bases and J by 5 bases, with 6 bases of the junction left unmatched. The germline gives CDR1 SGHDN, CDR2 FVKESK. Filled out from reference TRBV14 and TRBJ2-7, the complete variable domain reads EAGVTQFPSHSVIEKGQTVTLRCDPISGHDNLYWYRRVMGKEIKFLLHFVKESKQDESGMPNNRFLAERTGGTYSTLKVQPAELEDSGVYFCASSARTGGNEQYFGPGTRLTVT.

The rearrangement joins TRBV5-1 to TRBJ1-5, with 9 bases matching TRBD1. Germline CDR1 SGHRS, CDR2 YFSETQ. CDR3 size: 15 residues. The J segment lost 4 bases and the V segment lost 2 bases, leaving 4 bases of the junction unmatched. CDR3 sequence: CASSLEGQGNQPQHF. The CDR3, as DNA: TGCGCCAGCAGCTTAGAGGGACAGGGTAATCAGCCCCAGCATTTT.

J is TRBJ1-6 and V is TRBV29-1, with D tentatively TRBD1 (6 bases). The CDR3 runs 13 residues. The V and J ends lost 4 bases and 5 bases respectively, with 9 bases between them. Germline CDR1 is SQVTM and CDR2 is ANQGSEA. The DNA of the CDR3 is TGCAGCGTTGGTAAGGGGGATAATTCACCCCTCCACTTT. The encoded protein is CSVGKGDNSPLHF.

This chain joins TRBV7-9 and TRBJ1-2, with D perhaps matching TRBD1 (5 bases). Between the trimmed V and J ends, which lost 0 bases and 5 bases, there was a span of 13 bases. The CDR3 extends over 15 amino acids. The germline gives CDR1 SEHNR, CDR2 FQNEAQ (reference sequence). This CDR3 is CASSLARPGGYGYTF. The CDR3, as DNA: TGTGCCAGCAGCTTAGCCCGGCCGGGGGGGTATGGCTACACCTTC.

This clone was counted between two and nine times. The chain has TRBV20-1 and TRBJ2-5; weak D call: TRBD1 (6 bases). V was cut by 3 bases and J by 2 bases, with 16 bases left in between. Germline lookup yields CDR1 DFQATT and CDR2 SNEGSKA (reference sequence). The CDR3 is made up of 15 amino acids. CDR3: CSASKDSHTQETQYF. As DNA, the CDR3 is TGCAGTGCTAGTAAGGACAGTCACACTCAAGAGACCCAGTACTTC.

This sequence joins TRBV27 and TRBJ2-2; 7 bases are shared with TRBD2. Germline CDR1 MNHEY, CDR2 SMNVEV (reference sequence). With 2 bases clipped from V and 5 bases from J, the junction kept 5 bases outside the gene matches. There are 15 residues in the CDR3. In nucleotides, the CDR3 is TGTGCCAGCAGTTTAGTCGCGGGGGTGACCGGGGAGCTGTTTTTT. Encoded protein: CASSLVAGVTGELFF.

This clone was counted a few times. The chain couples TRBV11-2 to TRBJ1-2; D is undetermined. The germline gives CDR1 SGHAT, CDR2 FQNNGV. Trimming took off 6 bases at V and 4 bases at J, with 15 bases between the two ends. The CDR3 has 14 residues. CDR3 sequence (DNA): TGTGCCAGCAGTCAAGGGTCGGAGGGCTATGGCTACACCTTC. This sequence encodes CASSQGSEGYGYTF. The full variable domain, rest sourced from reference TRBV11-2 and TRBJ1-2, is EAGVAQSPRYKIIEKRQSVAFWCNPISGHATLYWYQQILGQGPKLLIQFQNNGVVDDSQLPKDRFSAERLKGVDSTLKIQPAKLEDSAVYLCASSQGSEGYGYTFGSGTRLTVV.

V is TRBV24-1 and J is TRBJ2-1; 13 bases fit TRBD2. The J segment lost 6 bases and the V segment lost 5 bases, leaving 3 bases of the junction unmatched. The CDR3 spans 15 residues. Germline CDR1 and CDR2: KGHDR and SFDVKD. In DNA, the CDR3 is TGTGCCACCAGTGGGACTAGCGGGAGTGGCAATGAGCAGTTCTTC. This gives the protein CATSGTSGSGNEQFF.

The chain joins TRBV3-1 (or the pseudogene TRBV3-2) to TRBJ2-3, with a tentative D call TRBD2 (6 bases). The ends were cut back, 0 bases at V and 2 bases at J, with 18 bases in the middle. CDR1 and CDR2 from the germline V gene are LGHDT and YNNKEL (reference sequence). The CDR3 runs 18 residues. The CDR3 sequence: CASSQDRTGQRATDTQYF. In DNA form, the CDR3 reads TGTGCCAGCAGCCAAGACCGAACCGGCCAGCGGGCCACAGATACGCAGTATTTT.

This sequence joins TRBV28 and TRBJ1-5; 10 bases agree with TRBD1. J was trimmed by 7 bases and V by 10 bases; bases with no gene match: 13. CDR1 and CDR2 (germline): MDHEN, SYDVKM. The CDR3 covers 15 residues. The CDR3 protein is CAILKGTGAGQPQHF. DNA of the CDR3: TGTGCCATACTAAAAGGGACAGGGGCGGGACAGCCCCAGCATTTT.

This sequence joins TRBV4-2 and TRBJ2-7; maybe TRBD2 (5 bases). CDR3 length: 16 amino acids. Trimming cost V 0 bases and J 2 bases, with 14 bases left between them. The germline V gene has CDR1 LGHNA and CDR2 YNFKEQ. This CDR3 reads CASSQDMAGRAYEQYF. As DNA, the CDR3 is TGTGCCAGCAGCCAAGATATGGCGGGTAGAGCCTACGAGCAGTACTTC.

The V gene is TRBV5-1, the J gene TRBJ2-5, with a tentative D call TRBD2 (6 bases). The CDR3 loop spans 14 amino acids. V lost 4 bases, J lost 5 bases, and 15 bases lay in between. Germline V gene sequence: CDR1 SGHRS, CDR2 YFSETQ. The DNA for the CDR3 is TGCGCCAGCAGCCATGGGATAGCGGCGGAGACCCAGTACTTC. Encoded protein: CASSHGIAAETQYF.

The rearrangement uses TRBV7-2 and TRBJ2-2; D is unresolved. The CDR3 length is 16 residues. Between the trimmed V and J ends, which lost 2 bases and 4 bases, there was a span of 14 bases. CDR1 SGHTA and CDR2 FQGNSA come from the germline V gene. The CDR3 spells CASSLIQTVPTGELFF. The CDR3 DNA sequence: TGTGCCAGCAGCTTAATCCAGACTGTACCCACCGGGGAGCTGTTTTTT.

The chain has TRBV6-5 and TRBJ1-1; D ambiguous. With 6 bases removed from V and 4 bases from J, the gap between germline ends came to 3 bases. The CDR3 has 10 amino acids. The germline gives CDR1 MNHEY, CDR2 SVGAGI. The CDR3 region has the DNA TGTGCCAGCAGCTTCACTGAAGCTTTCTTT. Encoded protein: CASSFTEAFF.

The chain combines TRBV6-1 with TRBJ1-5; TRBD1 is a possible D gene (5 bases). The CDR3 totals 14 residues. Trimming removed 2 bases at V and 4 bases at J, with 9 bases between. CDR1 is MNHNS, CDR2 SASEGT, per germline. The CDR3, as DNA: TGTGCCAGCAGTGAATGGGGGGGGAATCAGCCCCAGCATTTT. Protein product: CASSEWGGNQPQHF.

By share, this clone counts as hyperexpanded. The genes are TRBV20-1 and TRBJ2-5; tentative D call: TRBD1 (6 bases). The CDR3 loop spans 15 amino acids. Germline CDR1 and CDR2: DFQATT and SNEGSKA (reference sequence). Trimming pared 3 bases from V and 1 base from J, leaving 15 bases between. CDR3 protein: CSASRDGQTQETQYF. CDR3 DNA: TGCAGTGCTAGTAGGGATGGACAGACCCAAGAGACCCAGTACTTC.